Presented here are 26 T cell receptor delta chains from one specimen sequenced in a study of gamma-delta chains in newborns, infants, children. TCRdb re-called the reads via CATT. Of 5,500 to 6,500 delta-chain clones in the sample, about 1.9% are singletons; the top ten hold over 10%. The specimen sequenced was blood. These TCRs come from a child who was a newborn, infant or young child, either healthy, febrile or measles-vaccinated (not recorded which).

About this clone itself: The protein recorded in TCRdb matches a much larger clone and deviates from this DNA's translation at residue 4, suggesting a read error; the protein here is obtained by translating the DNA. The chain combines TRDV2 with TRDJ2; tentative D call: TRDD3 (6 bases). The germline V gene has CDR1 GEAIGNYY and CDR2 EKD. Trimming stripped 5 bases from V and 8 bases from J, with 17 bases between. CDR3 length: 14 residues. CDR3 residues: CACGSVLGWAQLFF. The CDR3 region has the DNA TGTGCCTGTGGCTCCGTACTGGGATGGGCACAACTCTTCTTT.

This clone was observed a few times. A much larger clonotype is one base distant, so this may be a read error. The rearrangement links TRDV2 to TRDJ4, with 13 bases aligning to TRDD3. The germline CDR1 and CDR2 sequences are GEAIGNYY and EKD. CDR3 length: 17 residues. DNA for the CDR3: TGTGCCCGTGACACCGTACTGGGGGATACGCAAGGAAGACCCCTGATCTTT. Protein: CARDTVLGDTQGRPLIF.

Remarks on this clone: A much larger clone lies a single base off, so this may be a read error. Other DNA variants within this sample encode the same CDR3. This rearrangement joins TRDV2 to TRDJ2, with 13 bases lining up with TRDD3. Germline CDR1 reads GEAIGNYY; CDR2 reads EKD. This CDR3 comprises 17 residues. Here the CDR3 DNA reads TGTGCCTGTGACATACTGGGGGATACGCCTTTGACGGCACAACTCTTCTTT. This encodes CACDILGDTPLTAQLFF.

This clone was detected a few times. It may be a read error: a sequence one base away is much more abundant. Other DNA sequences in the same sample also yield this CDR3. V usage is TRDV2 and J usage is TRDJ3; D is perhaps TRDD3 (6 bases). The CDR3 runs 19 residues. Trimming left V 1 base short and J 1 base short, with 16 bases between. Germline CDR1 is GEAIGNYY and CDR2 is EKD. CDR3 sequence (DNA): TGTGCCTGTGACACTGTGGGGGCTACCATTTCCTGGGACACCCGACAGATGTTTTTC. Translating gives CACDTVGATISWDTRQMFF.

A note on this clone: Just one base apart from a much larger clone, this may be a read error. Other DNA variants within this sample encode the same CDR3. V usage is TRDV2 and J usage is TRDJ3, with 9 bases fitting TRDD3. Germline CDR1 GEAIGNYY, CDR2 EKD. The V gene end was trimmed by 1 base and the J gene end by 0 bases; junction bases not matched to a gene: 3. The CDR3 has 18 residues. The CDR3 DNA reads as TGTGCCTGTGACACTTGGGGGATAAGCTCCTGGGACACCCGACAGATGTTTTTC. Residues: CACDTWGISSWDTRQMFF.

This clone counts as medium-sized (0.01 to 0.1%). V and J are TRDV2 and TRDJ3; 13 bases are shared with TRDD3. Germline CDR1 reads GEAIGNYY; CDR2 reads EKD. The CDR3 has 23 amino acids. The trim removed 0 bases at V and 2 bases at J, leaving 15 bases unmatched. CDR3 region: CACDTVSHPDWGIRAWDTRQMFF. The DNA for the CDR3 is TGTGCCTGTGACACCGTATCTCATCCGGACTGGGGGATACGGGCCTGGGACACCCGACAGATGTTTTTC.

This clone has more than one count but fewer than ten. The TCRdb protein, from a much larger clone, departs from this DNA's translation at residue 12, likely by read error; the protein shown derives from the DNA. The chain has TRDV2 and TRDJ3; 9 bases map to TRDD3. This CDR3 contains 18 residues. Germline lookup yields CDR1 GEAIGNYY and CDR2 EKD. CDR3 nucleotide sequence: TGTGCCTGTGACACCGGGGATACGCGAACCTGGGGCACCCGACAGATGTTTTTC. Amino acids: CACDTGDTRTWGTRQMFF.

In regard to this clone: A read error is the likely source, as a far larger clone sits one nucleotide away. The J gene is TRDJ3, the V gene TRDV2; 11 nucleotides match TRDD3. Germline CDR1 reads GEAIGNYY; CDR2 reads EKD. The length of the CDR3 is 19 residues. CDR3 DNA: TGTGCCTGTGACACCGTACTGGGGGATAGCTCCTGGGGCACCCGACAGATGTTTTTC. Amino acid sequence: CACDTVLGDSSWGTRQMFF.

A note on this clone: A read error may be the cause here, since a much bigger clone is one base away. The chain carries TRDV2 and TRDJ1, with TRDD3 identical over 8 bases. Germline-derived CDR1 and CDR2 are GEAIGNYY and EKD. There are 22 residues in the CDR3. In DNA, the CDR3 is TGTGCCCGTGACACTATTTTATACAAGGACGCTGTACTGGGGGCTTACACCGATAAACTCATCTTT. Translated, it gives CARDTILYKDAVLGAYTDKLIF.

A remark on this clone: The protein recorded in TCRdb matches a much larger clone and deviates from this DNA's translation at residue 4, suggesting a read error; the protein here is obtained by translating the DNA. The gene calls are TRDV2 and TRDJ3; 9 nucleotides line up with TRDD3. Germline CDR1 and CDR2: GEAIGNYY and EKD. CDR3 length: 18 amino acids. The V and J ends lost 5 bases and 0 bases, in that order; junction bases with no gene match: 7. The CDR3 DNA is TGTGCCTGTGGCACGTACTGGGGGAGCTCCTGGGACACCCGACAGATGTTTTTC. Amino acids: CACGTYWGSSWDTRQMFF.

Points on this clone: With a much larger clone just one base away, this may be a read error. The sample carries other DNA sequences with the same CDR3. CDR3 nucleotide sequence: TGTGCCTGCGACAAACTGGGGGATACAGCACAACTCTTCTTT. Translation: CACDKLGDTAQLFF. The V call is TRDV2, the J call TRDJ2, with 10 bases lining up with TRDD3. CDR3 size: 14 residues. CDR1 is GEAIGNYY and CDR2 is EKD in the germline V gene.

Concerning this clone: A far larger clone is a single base away, which makes a read error likely. The chain employs TRDV1 and TRDJ1; 7 positions match TRDD2. The CDR3 sequence is 22 residues long. Germline lookup yields CDR1 TSWWSYY and CDR2 QGS. The junction had 22 bases not matched to a gene; V was cut back by 0 bases and J by 0 bases. The CDR3 reads CALGELGSYVPGSHSYTDKLIF. Here the CDR3 DNA reads TGTGCTCTTGGGGAACTGGGTTCCTACGTACCTGGGAGTCACTCTTACACCGATAAACTCATCTTT.

This clone came up a few times. TCRdb attributes to this sequence the protein of a much larger clone, which differs from the DNA translation at residue 5; a read error is likely, and the protein displayed is translated from the DNA. Other nucleotide sequences from this sample produce the same CDR3. This sequence joins TRDV2 and TRDJ3; 13 nucleotides match TRDD3. This CDR3 contains 19 residues. Germline V CDR1 and CDR2: GEAIGNYY, EKD. J lost 4 bases, V lost 3 bases, and 8 bases had no gene match. The CDR3 bases are TGTGCCTGTGACGCCGTACTGGGGGATACGCGGTGGGACACCCGACAGATGTTTTTC. Encoded protein: CACDAVLGDTRWDTRQMFF.

In this sample, this clone turned up a few times. V usage is TRDV2 and J usage is TRDJ3; 12 nucleotides align to TRDD3. Trimming at V came to 3 bases and at J to 0 bases, leaving 5 bases not matched to a gene. The CDR3 contains 19 residues. CDR1 and CDR2 (germline): GEAIGNYY, EKD. The CDR3 region has the DNA TGTGCCTGTGACGCTGGGGGATACGGTAGCTCCTGGGACACCCGACAGATGTTTTTC. The encoded protein is CACDAGGYGSSWDTRQMFF.

This clone was seen many times. A far more abundant clone sits one base away, making this likely a read error. The chain employs TRDV2 and TRDJ3; 11 nucleotides match TRDD3. V trimming: 0 bases; J trimming: 0 bases; junction bases outside the gene matches: 3. The germline V gene has CDR1 GEAIGNYY and CDR2 EKD. The CDR3 extends over 19 amino acids. CDR3 nucleotide sequence: TGTGCCTGTGACACCGCACTGGGGGATAGCTCCTGGGACACCCGACAGATGTTTTTC. It encodes CACDTALGDSSWDTRQMFF.

A word on this clone: The protein in TCRdb stems from a much larger clone and differs at residue 10 from this DNA's translation, likely a read error; here the protein is translated from the DNA. The rearrangement links TRDV2 to TRDJ3; 9 bases agree with TRDD3. Losses at the gene ends were 0 bases for V and 0 bases for J; bases not matched to a gene: 5. The CDR3 sequence is 19 residues long. Germline values: CDR1 GEAIGNYY, CDR2 EKD. The CDR3 protein is CACDTVWGMISWDTRQMFF. The DNA of the CDR3 is TGTGCCTGTGACACCGTCTGGGGGATGATCTCCTGGGACACCCGACAGATGTTTTTC.

About this clone itself: Only one base separates this from a far larger clonotype, so it likely reflects a read error. The chain has TRDV2 and TRDJ3; 10 bases line up with TRDD3. The germline CDR1 and CDR2 sequences are GEAIGNYY and EKD. This CDR3 comprises 17 residues. The DNA for the CDR3 is TGTGCCTGTGACAGTACTGGGGGATCCTGGGACACCCGACAGGTGTTTTTC. Its translation is CACDSTGGSWDTRQVFF.

This clone was seen a few times. The rearrangement joins TRDV2 to TRDJ2, with TRDD3 matching over 8 bases. J was trimmed by 4 bases and V by 7 bases; bases with no gene match: 10. The CDR3 runs to 15 residues. Germline CDR1 and CDR2: GEAIGNYY and EKD. The CDR3: CACDYMGDETAQLFF. The CDR3 DNA sequence: TGTGCCTGCGACTACATGGGGGATGAGACAGCACAACTCTTCTTT.

This clone came up a few times. This is likely an artifact of a read error, given a far larger clone one base away. Other DNA sequences in this specimen translate into the identical CDR3. V is TRDV2 and J is TRDJ3; 12 nucleotides align to TRDD3. Germline CDR1 is GEAIGNYY and CDR2 is EKD. This CDR3 has 21 residues. The CDR3 here is CACDTVLGDTRSSWDTRQTFF. The CDR3 nucleotides read TGTGCCTGTGACACCGTACTGGGGGATACCCGAAGCTCCTGGGACACCCGACAGACGTTTTTC.

This clone was seen ten or more times. Just one base apart from a much larger clone, this may be a read error. The chain combines TRDV2 with TRDJ3, with 7 bases fitting TRDD3. The junction had 3 bases not matched to a gene; V was cut back by 0 bases and J by 2 bases. Looked up from germline, CDR1 is GEAIGNYY and CDR2 is EKD. The CDR3 runs to 17 residues. In nucleotides, the CDR3 is TGTGCCTGTGACACCGTACTGGGGACCTGGGACACCCGACAGATGTTTTTC. Translating gives CACDTVLGTWDTRQMFF.

This clone was counted a few times. The chain recombines TRDV2 with TRDJ3; TRDD3 might be the D (6 bases). The V end was cut by 0 bases, the J end by 0 bases, with 20 bases between. Looked up from germline, CDR1 is GEAIGNYY and CDR2 is EKD. The CDR3 covers 21 residues. CDR3 DNA sequence: TGTGCCTGTGACACCGTCCGGGGGGAACCCTCTAGCTCCTGGGACACCCGACAGATGTTTTTC. The encoded protein is CACDTVRGEPSSSWDTRQMFF.

Of note for this clone: This is likely an artifact of a read error, given a far larger clone one base away. Other DNA sequences in the same sample also yield this CDR3. This chain connects TRDV2 to TRDJ2, with 8 bases fitting TRDD3. Per the germline V gene, CDR1 is GEAIGNYY and CDR2 is EKD. V lost 2 bases to trimming and J lost 0 bases; unmatched junction nucleotides: 4. This CDR3 has 16 residues. The CDR3 DNA follows: TGTGCCTGTGACATACTGGGGGCAGCTTTGACAGCACAACTCTTCTTT. The encoded protein is CACDILGAALTAQLFF.

This clone was picked up a small number of times. One base away lies a much larger clone, so this may be a sequencing read error. V is TRDV2 and J is TRDJ3; 11 positions agree with TRDD3. This CDR3 is 19 amino acids long. V dropped 0 bases and J dropped 2; count of bases not matched to a gene: 5. Germline V gene lookup returns CDR1 GEAIGNYY and CDR2 EKD. The CDR3 sequence: CACDTWGIRSPWDTRQMFF. CDR3 coding DNA: TGTGCCTGTGACACCTGGGGGATACGGAGCCCCTGGGACACCCGACAGATGTTTTTC.

Comment on this clone: One base separates it from a far larger clone, so it is likely a read error. The chain couples TRDV2 to TRDJ3; TRDD3 matches at 11 bases. The V gene end was trimmed by 0 bases and the J gene end by 5 bases; junction bases not matched to a gene: 2. The CDR3 loop spans 17 amino acids. Germline V lookup: CDR1 GEAIGNYY, CDR2 EKD. The CDR3 DNA is TGTGCCTGTGACACCGCTGGGGGATACCGGGACACCCGACAGATGTTTTTC. Residues: CACDTAGGYRDTRQMFF.

This clone came up a few times. A much bigger clone sits one base away, suggesting this may be a read error. This chain connects TRDV2 to TRDJ3; a weak D match, TRDD3 (6 bases). The V end was cut by 5 bases, the J end by 0 bases, with 28 bases between. Germline-derived CDR1 and CDR2 are GEAIGNYY and EKD. The CDR3 length is 22 residues. DNA for the CDR3: TGTGCCTGTGGCCGGATGGATGTCCGGGGATTCCCGAGCTCCTGGGACACCCGACAGATGTTTTTC. Translation gives CACGRMDVRGFPSSWDTRQMFF.

This clone is classed as medium-sized. Other nucleotide sequences from this sample produce the same CDR3. This rearrangement joins TRDV2 to TRDJ3; maybe TRDD3 (5 bases). The CDR3 is 16 residues long. The germline CDR1 and CDR2 sequences are GEAIGNYY and EKD. V was clipped by 3 bases and J by 2 bases, with 10 bases between them. DNA for the CDR3: TGTGCCTGTGACTCCGTACTGGCCTGGGACACCCGACAGATGTTTTTC. It specifies CACDSVLAWDTRQMFF.